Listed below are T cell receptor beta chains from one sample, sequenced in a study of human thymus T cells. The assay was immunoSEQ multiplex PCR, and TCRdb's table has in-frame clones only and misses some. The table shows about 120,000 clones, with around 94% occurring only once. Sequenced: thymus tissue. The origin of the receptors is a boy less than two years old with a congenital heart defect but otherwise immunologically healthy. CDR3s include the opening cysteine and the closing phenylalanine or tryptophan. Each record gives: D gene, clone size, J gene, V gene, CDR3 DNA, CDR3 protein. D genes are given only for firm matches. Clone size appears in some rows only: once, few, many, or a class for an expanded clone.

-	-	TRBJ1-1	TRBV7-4	TGTGCCAGCAGCTTAGTGTGGGGTACTGAAGCTTTCTTT	CASSLVWGTEAFF
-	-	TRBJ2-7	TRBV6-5	TGTGCCAGCAGTCGAAGGGGGGAGCAGTACTTC	CASSRRGEQYF
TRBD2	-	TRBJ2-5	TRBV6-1	TGTGCCAGCAGTGATGGGTTAGCGGGGGGCCGGGAGACCCAGTACTTC	CASSDGLAGGRETQYF
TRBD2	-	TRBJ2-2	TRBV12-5	TGTGCTAGTGGTTTGGTGACCCCCCACGGGGGGGCGAGCACCGGGGAGCTGTTTTTT	CASGLVTPHGGASTGELFF
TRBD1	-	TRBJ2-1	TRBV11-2	TGTGCCAGCAGGTCCGGGACAGGCGAATACAATGAGCAGTTCTTC	CASRSGTGEYNEQFF
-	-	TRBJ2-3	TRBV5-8	TGTGCCAGCAGCTTGGGAAGGGGTAGCGATACGCAGTATTTT	CASSLGRGSDTQYF
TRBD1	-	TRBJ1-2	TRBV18	TGTGCCACCAACAGGGGGGAAGAGGACTATGGCTACACCTTC	CATNRGEEDYGYTF
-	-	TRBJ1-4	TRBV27	TGTGCCAGCAGGAGACAGGTCTCTCGTAATGAAAAACTGTTTTTT	CASRRQVSRNEKLFF
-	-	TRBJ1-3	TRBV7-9	TGTGCCAGCAGCTTAGAGCAGGACTCTGGAAACACCATATATTTT	CASSLEQDSGNTIYF
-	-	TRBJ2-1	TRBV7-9	TGTGCCAGCAGCTTAGCCGGGCTAGAGAACCGGAGCTCCTACAATGAGCAGTTCTTC	CASSLAGLENRSSYNEQFF
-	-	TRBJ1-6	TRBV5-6	TGTGCCAGCAGCTTCCAGGGGCCCTATAATTCACCCCTCCACTTT	CASSFQGPYNSPLHF
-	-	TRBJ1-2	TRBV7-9	TGTGCCAGCAGCTTCTTTGGGGTGAGGAGGGATGGCTACACCTTC	CASSFFGVRRDGYTF
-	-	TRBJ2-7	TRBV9	TGTGCCAGCAGCCCCCGGGGTCGCGAGCAGTACTTC	CASSPRGREQYF
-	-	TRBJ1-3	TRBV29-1	TGCAGCGTTGGGACTGGGCAGGGCTCTGGAAACACCATATATTTT	CSVGTGQGSGNTIYF
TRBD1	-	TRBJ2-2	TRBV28	TGTGCCAGCAGTTTATGCCGATATTACAAAGACCTTAAGACAGGGGCGAACACCGGGGAGCTGTTTTTT	CASSLCRYYKDLKTGANTGELFF
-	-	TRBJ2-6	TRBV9	TGTGCCAGCAGCGTACCGGTGGGGTCCGGGGCCAACGTCCTGACTTTC	CASSVPVGSGANVLTF
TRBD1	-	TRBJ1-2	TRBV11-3	TGTGCCAGCAGCTCGACAGGGGATAGTGGCTACACCTTC	CASSSTGDSGYTF
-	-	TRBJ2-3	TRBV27	TGTGCCAGCAGTTTACCGCCCCGGGACACAGATACGCAGTATTTT	CASSLPPRDTDTQYF
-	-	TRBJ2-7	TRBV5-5	TGTGCCAGCAGCTTGGGGGCAGTTCCCTACGAGCAGTACTTC	CASSLGAVPYEQYF
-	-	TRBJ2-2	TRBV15	TGTGCCACCAGCAGAGCCCCGGACGGGATCGGGGAGCTGTTTTTT	CATSRAPDGIGELFF
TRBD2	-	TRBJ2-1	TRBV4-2	TGTGCCAGCAGCCAAGTAGGAGCTAGCGGGGTCAATGAGCAGTTCTTC	CASSQVGASGVNEQFF
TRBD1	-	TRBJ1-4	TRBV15	TGTGCCACTCACGGGACAGGGGTTGAAAAACTGTTTTTT	CATHGTGVEKLFF
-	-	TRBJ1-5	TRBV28	TGTGCCAGCAGCCTCCGACAGGCCAATCAGCCCCAGCATTTT	CASSLRQANQPQHF
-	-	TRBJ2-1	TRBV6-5	TGTGCCAGCAGTTACAGAGGGTTCAATGAGCAGTTCTTC	CASSYRGFNEQFF
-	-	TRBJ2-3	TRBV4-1	TGCGCCAGCAGCCAAGATGGGGAGCCCAACGTTGTAAATACGCAGTATTTT	CASSQDGEPNVVNTQYF
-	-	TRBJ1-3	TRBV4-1	TGCGCCAGCAGCCAAGACTGGACAGTCAAGGGGAACACCATATATTTT	CASSQDWTVKGNTIYF
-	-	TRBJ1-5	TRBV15	TGTGCCACCAGCCAAGGGGGGCTAGGTCAGCCCCAGCATTTT	CATSQGGLGQPQHF
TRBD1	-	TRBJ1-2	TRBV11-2	TGTGCCAGCAGCTTAGATCGGGGAGGGGGCCCTAACTATGGCTACACCTTC	CASSLDRGGGPNYGYTF
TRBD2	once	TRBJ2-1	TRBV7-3	TGTGCCAGCAGCCCTTCGGGACTAGCGGCTTACAATGAGCAGTTCTTC	CASSPSGLAAYNEQFF
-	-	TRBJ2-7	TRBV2	TGTGCCAGCAGCGACAGCAGGGGAGGCTCCTACGAGCAGTACTTC	CASSDSRGGSYEQYF
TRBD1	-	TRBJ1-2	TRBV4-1	TGCGCCAGCAGCCCGATTAGACCACAGGGGCCCTATGGCTACACCTTC	CASSPIRPQGPYGYTF
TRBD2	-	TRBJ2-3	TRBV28	TGTGCCAGCAGTTCCTATAGCGGGGGGGCTAAAGATACGCAGTATTTT	CASSSYSGGAKDTQYF
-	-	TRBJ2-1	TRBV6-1	TGTGCCAGCAGTGAAAAAGGAGCAGTGAGGGCTGGCTACAATGAGCAGTTCTTC	CASSEKGAVRAGYNEQFF
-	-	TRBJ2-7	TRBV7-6	TGTGCCAGCAGCTTACGAGACAGCGGCGAGCAGTACTTC	CASSLRDSGEQYF
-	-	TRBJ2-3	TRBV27	TGTGCCAGCAGTTTAGAGCCGGGGTGGGGTAGGGCTAGCACAGATACGCAGTATTTT	CASSLEPGWGRASTDTQYF
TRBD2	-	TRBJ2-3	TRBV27	TGTGCCAGCAGTTTGGGGGGGGTAGGCACAGATACGCAGTATTTT	CASSLGGVGTDTQYF
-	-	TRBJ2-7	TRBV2	TGTGCCAGCAGTGCGGGGGACAGCCCCTACGAGCAGTACTTC	CASSAGDSPYEQYF
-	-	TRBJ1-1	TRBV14	TGTGCCAGCAGCCAAGGGGGAGAGATGAGTGAAGCTTTCTTT	CASSQGGEMSEAFF
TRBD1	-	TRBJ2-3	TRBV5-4	TGTGCCAGCAGCTTGGCCAAAGTAGGGGGCCCAGATACGCAGTATTTT	CASSLAKVGGPDTQYF
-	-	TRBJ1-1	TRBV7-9	TGTGCCAGCAGCGGGACCCGAACGGACACTGAAGCTTTCTTT	CASSGTRTDTEAFF
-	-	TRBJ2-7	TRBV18	TGTGCCAGCTCACCAGGTGTGGGGGAGCAGTACTTC	CASSPGVGEQYF
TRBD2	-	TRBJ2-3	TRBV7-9	TGTGCCAGCAGCTTAGCGCAACAACGGACTAGGGCGCGGGCTACGCAGTATTTT	CASSLAQQRTRARATQYF
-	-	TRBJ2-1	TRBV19	TGTGCCAGTAGTATAAGTGAGGGGTACGCCTACAATGAGCAGTTCTTC	CASSISEGYAYNEQFF
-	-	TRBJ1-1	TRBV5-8	TGTGCCAGCAGCCTAGACAAAGGAGCTTTCTTT	CASSLDKGAFF
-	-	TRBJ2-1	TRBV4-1	TGCGCCAGCAGCCCCCGGGACGCGAACAATGAGCAGTTCTTC	CASSPRDANNEQFF